These T cell receptor beta chains were read from a single sample in a study of control samples from healthy donors and cancer patients. Clones were read by immunoSEQ multiplex PCR, and TCRdb kept only the in-frame ones, dropping some. The table shows 15,000 to 19,000 clones, with about 90% occurring only once. The specimen sequenced was PBMCs. These receptor sequences come from a woman in her 70s with colorectal cancer. CDR3s include the opening cysteine and the closing phenylalanine or tryptophan. D genes are given only for firm matches. Rows give clone size only sometimes, using once, few, many, or a class for an expanded clone.

NA	TRBV7-2	TRBJ2-2	NA	TGTGCCAGCAGCTTAGCAGTGAACACCGGGGAGCTGTTTTTT	CASSLAVNTGELFF
NA	TRBV27	TRBJ1-4	NA	TGTGCCAGCAGTTTATACCAACCGGCAACTAATGAAAAACTGTTTTTT	CASSLYQPATNEKLFF
NA	TRBV25-1	TRBJ2-2	TRBD2	TGTGCCAGCAGTGAATTGGATCTCTTAGCGGGAGTAACCGGGGAGCTGTTTTTT	CASSELDLLAGVTGELFF
NA	TRBV7-3	TRBJ2-2	NA	TGTGCCAGCAGCTCCGGGACTAACACCGGGGAGCTGTTTTTT	CASSSGTNTGELFF
NA	TRBV5-4	TRBJ1-5	NA	TGTGCCAGCAGCTTGTATCCGGGACGGGATCAGCCCCAGCATTTT	CASSLYPGRDQPQHF
once	TRBV7-9	TRBJ1-4	TRBD1	TGTGCCAGCAGCCGGACAGGGCCTTATGAAAAACTGTTTTTT	CASSRTGPYEKLFF
NA	TRBV4-3	TRBJ2-7	NA	TGCGCCAGCAGCCACGACGACGGCTACGAGCAGTACTTC	CASSHDDGYEQYF
NA	TRBV25-1	TRBJ2-2	NA	TGTGCCAGCAGCCCCCCGGGGGGCTGGGGCGGGGAGCTGTTTTTT	CASSPPGGWGGELFF
NA	TRBV3-1/TRBV3-2	TRBJ2-1	NA	TGTGCCAGCAGCCAGGGGAGTGAGCAGTTCTTC	CASSQGSEQFF
medium-sized	TRBV7-9	TRBJ2-7	NA	TGTGCCAGCAGCTTAGAGGGGTACACCTACGAGCAGTACTTC	CASSLEGYTYEQYF
NA	TRBV20-1	TRBJ2-2	NA	TGCAGTGCTACTGATCTGAACACCGGGGAGCTGTTTTTT	CSATDLNTGELFF
NA	TRBV4-3	TRBJ1-5	NA	TGCGCCAGCAGCCAAGAGCACCAGAGCAATCAGCCCCAGCATTTT	CASSQEHQSNQPQHF
NA	TRBV18	TRBJ2-7	NA	TGTGCCAGCTCACTGATCGTCCAGGGGGGCTACGAGCAGTACTTC	CASSLIVQGGYEQYF
NA	TRBV7-2	TRBJ2-7	NA	TGTGCCAGCCGCTTGCCCGGGGCCTCCTTCCTTTCCTACGAGCAGTACTTC	CASRLPGASFLSYEQYF
NA	TRBV30	TRBJ2-1	NA	TGTGCCTGGAGTGTACGGTTAGCGGAAAGCTCCTACAATGAGCAGTTCTTC	CAWSVRLAESSYNEQFF
NA	TRBV6-1	TRBJ2-2	TRBD2	TGTGCCAGCAGTGTTGGAAGCGGGAGGGCAAGGTCCGGGGAGCTGTTTTTT	CASSVGSGRARSGELFF
NA	TRBV9	TRBJ2-7	NA	TGTGCCAGCAGCGCGGAGGGGCCGGCCTACGAGCAGTACTTC	CASSAEGPAYEQYF
NA	TRBV5-4	TRBJ1-2	NA	TGTGCCAGCAGCTTGGAACCGACCGCTAACTATGGCTACACCTTC	CASSLEPTANYGYTF
NA	TRBV11-3	TRBJ2-7	NA	TGTGCCAGCAGCTCACCCGGGGCCTTCTCCGAGCAGTACTTC	CASSSPGAFSEQYF
NA	TRBV6-6	TRBJ1-2	NA	TGTGCCAGCAGTTTGGGTGCCAGGCAAAACTATGGCTACACCTTC	CASSLGARQNYGYTF
NA	TRBV6-5	TRBJ2-1	TRBD2	TGTGCCAGCAGTTACTCCCAGCGGGAGGGCCGCGAGCAGTTCTTC	CASSYSQREGREQFF
NA	TRBV5-1	TRBJ1-3	NA	TGCGCCAGCAGCCCACAGGCTCCTCCTGGAAACACCATATATTTT	CASSPQAPPGNTIYF
few	TRBV27	TRBJ2-3	TRBD2	TGTGCCAGCAGTTTAATCGCTAGCGGGGGGACAGATACGCAGTATTTT	CASSLIASGGTDTQYF
NA	TRBV6-1	TRBJ1-2	NA	TGTGCCAGCAGTGAAGGCTGGACGGCGATCTATGGCTACACCTTC	CASSEGWTAIYGYTF
NA	TRBV12-3/TRBV12-4	TRBJ1-2	NA	TGTGCCAGCAGTTTAGGGAACTATGGCTACACCTTC	CASSLGNYGYTF
NA	TRBV30	TRBJ1-1	TRBD1	TGTGCCTGGACCAGGCGGGACAGGGCTAACACTGAAGCTTTCTTT	CAWTRRDRANTEAFF
once	TRBV18	TRBJ2-1	TRBD2	TGTGCCAGCTCACGATCTAGCGGGCCTGCTTACAATGAGCAGTTCTTC	CASSRSSGPAYNEQFF
NA	TRBV10-3	TRBJ2-7	NA	TGTGCCATCAGTCCCAATTTTGACCACCTAGGCGAGCAGTACTTC	CAISPNFDHLGEQYF
NA	TRBV12-3/TRBV12-4	TRBJ2-1	NA	TGTGCCAGCAGTTTAGGCGCGTACAATGAGCAGTTCTTC	CASSLGAYNEQFF
NA	TRBV4-1	TRBJ2-4	TRBD2	TGCGCCAGCAGCCAAGGGATAGTAGCGGGAAAAATTCCACGGGCCAAAAACATTCAGTACTTC	CASSQGIVAGKIPRAKNIQYF
NA	TRBV3-1/TRBV3-2	TRBJ2-2	NA	TGTGCCAGCAGCCCCTTTGGTGGGGAGCTGTTTTTT	CASSPFGGELFF
NA	TRBV4-1	TRBJ2-1	TRBD2	TGCGCCAGCAGCCTCCCTCCCCCTCGACTAGCGGGAGATCGCAATGAGCAGTTCTTC	CASSLPPPRLAGDRNEQFF
NA	TRBV7-9	TRBJ1-1	NA	TGTGCCAGCAGCTTAGGGCCCTACACTGAAGCTTTCTTT	CASSLGPYTEAFF
NA	TRBV5-5	TRBJ2-7	NA	TGTGCCAGCAGCTTGCCCATTACCTACGAGCAGTACTTC	CASSLPITYEQYF
NA	TRBV14	TRBJ1-3	NA	TGTGCCAGCAGCCATTCGCTGAGCTCTGGAAACACCATATATTTT	CASSHSLSSGNTIYF
few	TRBV29-1	TRBJ1-1	NA	TGCAGCGGGCGCAGGGGAATTGACACTGAAGCTTTCTTT	CSGRRGIDTEAFF
NA	TRBV5-6	TRBJ2-1	NA	TGTGCCAGCAAGTTCGAGGCCTTAGATGAGCAGTTCTTC	CASKFEALDEQFF
few	TRBV9	TRBJ1-1	TRBD1	TGTGCCAGCAGCGGGACAGGGGGATTCGCCACTGAAGCTTTCTTT	CASSGTGGFATEAFF
NA	TRBV6-2/TRBV6-3	TRBJ1-5	TRBD1	TGTGCCAGCAGCGTTGACAGGGGGCGTGAGGGCAATCAGCCCCAGCATTTT	CASSVDRGREGNQPQHF
NA	TRBV6-2/TRBV6-3	TRBJ2-7	NA	TGTGCCAGCAGTCCAACTCTAAGCGGGGAGCAGTACTTC	CASSPTLSGEQYF